This is a list of T cell receptor beta chains from one sample in a study of CD8 T cells in ankylosing spondylitis. TCRdb called the 5' RACE reads again in MiXCR, with one record for every CDR3 protein. The table lists roughly 180,000 distinct CDR3 sequences, around 8.9% of them singletons. Sequenced sample: blood, either unsorted or a sorted T cell fraction (not recorded which). These receptors all come from a female donor with ankylosing spondylitis or in good health (not recorded which). The CDR3 runs from the conserved cysteine through the conserved F or W. A D gene is named only where the DNA matches it firmly. Expanded clones are given a class, and other clones once, few, many or no size at all.

d_call j_call v_call clone_size cdr3_aa cdr3_nt
TRBD2 TRBJ2-1 TRBV11-3 many CASSFLAGGGNEQFF TGTGCCAGCAGCTTTCTAGCGGGAGGAGGCAATGAGCAGTTCTTC
. TRBJ1-1 TRBV12-3/TRBV12-4 . CASSSDRFEAFF TGTGCCAGCAGCTCCGACAGGTTTGAAGCTTTCTTT
TRBD1 TRBJ1-1 TRBV9 . CASGGGPMNTEAFF TGTGCCAGCGGAGGGGGCCCTATGAACACTGAAGCTTTCTTT
. TRBJ1-2 TRBV5-6 many CASSFDAYNYGYTF TGTGCCAGCAGCTTCGACGCGTATAACTATGGCTACACCTTC
. TRBJ2-1 TRBV27 few CASSFAGAQYNEQFF TGTGCCAGCAGTTTTGCGGGCGCGCAGTACAATGAGCAGTTCTTC
. TRBJ2-1 TRBV6-2/TRBV6-3 few CASSYSIFEAAYNEQFF TGTGCCAGCAGTTACTCGATTTTCGAAGCGGCCTACAATGAGCAGTTCTTC
TRBD2 TRBJ2-1 TRBV6-1 few CASSDLAGARGQFF TGTGCCAGCAGTGATTTAGCGGGAGCACGGGGGCAGTTCTTC
TRBD1 TRBJ2-2 TRBV6-4 few CASSETGGLTGELFF TGTGCCAGCAGTGAGACAGGGGGCTTAACCGGGGAGCTGTTTTTT
TRBD2 TRBJ2-1 TRBV19 many CATTGTTINEQFF TGTGCCACCACCGGGACTACGATCAATGAGCAGTTCTTC
. TRBJ2-1 TRBV19 . CASSIYGTTAPNEQFF TGTGCCAGTAGTATTTATGGCACGACAGCACCCAATGAGCAGTTCTTC
TRBD2 TRBJ2-2 TRBV11-2 few CASSYLAGGAGELFF TGTGCCAGCAGCTATCTAGCGGGAGGTGCCGGGGAGCTGTTTTTT
. TRBJ2-5 TRBV12-3/TRBV12-4 . CASSLSLRETQYF TGTGCCAGCAGTTTGTCACTCCGGGAGACCCAGTACTTC
. TRBJ1-3 TRBV6-6 . CASTAWAGNTIYF TGTGCCAGCACCGCCTGGGCGGGAAACACCATATATTTT
. TRBJ1-3 TRBV29-1 many CSVIFTSTRTGNTIYF TGCAGCGTCATATTCACCTCGACGAGGACTGGAAACACCATATATTTT
TRBD2 TRBJ2-1 TRBV24-1 many CATSDFWAGVPNEQFF TGTGCCACCAGTGATTTCTGGGCGGGAGTACCCAATGAGCAGTTCTTC
. TRBJ1-2 TRBV12-3/TRBV12-4 many CASSLAPYYGYTF TGTGCCAGCAGTTTAGCCCCCTACTATGGCTACACCTTC
TRBD2 TRBJ2-7 TRBV10-2 few CASSESSSGSYEQYF TGCGCCAGCAGTGAGTCATCTAGCGGGAGCTACGAGCAGTACTTC
TRBD2 TRBJ2-5 TRBV7-2 few CASSSFGEGETQYF TGTGCCAGCAGCTCCTTTGGGGAGGGGGAGACCCAGTACTTC
TRBD2 TRBJ2-1 TRBV7-9 few CASSWPLAGAYNEQFF TGTGCCAGCAGCTGGCCCCTCGCGGGAGCATACAATGAGCAGTTCTTC
TRBD1 TRBJ1-2 TRBV10-2 few CASSETGAGGYTF TGCGCCAGCAGTGAGACAGGGGCGGGAGGCTACACCTTC
TRBD2 TRBJ2-1 TRBV6-2/TRBV6-3 many CASSYFPTGTSGRNEQFF TGTGCCAGCAGTTACTTCCCGACCGGGACTAGCGGGAGAAATGAGCAGTTCTTC
. TRBJ1-2 TRBV7-8 . CASSLGVGDPNGYTF TGTGCCAGCAGCTTAGGTGTAGGGGATCCGAATGGCTACACCTTC
TRBD2 TRBJ2-7 TRBV20-1 few CSAMTSVSYEQYF TGCAGTGCTATGACTAGCGTGTCCTACGAGCAGTACTTC